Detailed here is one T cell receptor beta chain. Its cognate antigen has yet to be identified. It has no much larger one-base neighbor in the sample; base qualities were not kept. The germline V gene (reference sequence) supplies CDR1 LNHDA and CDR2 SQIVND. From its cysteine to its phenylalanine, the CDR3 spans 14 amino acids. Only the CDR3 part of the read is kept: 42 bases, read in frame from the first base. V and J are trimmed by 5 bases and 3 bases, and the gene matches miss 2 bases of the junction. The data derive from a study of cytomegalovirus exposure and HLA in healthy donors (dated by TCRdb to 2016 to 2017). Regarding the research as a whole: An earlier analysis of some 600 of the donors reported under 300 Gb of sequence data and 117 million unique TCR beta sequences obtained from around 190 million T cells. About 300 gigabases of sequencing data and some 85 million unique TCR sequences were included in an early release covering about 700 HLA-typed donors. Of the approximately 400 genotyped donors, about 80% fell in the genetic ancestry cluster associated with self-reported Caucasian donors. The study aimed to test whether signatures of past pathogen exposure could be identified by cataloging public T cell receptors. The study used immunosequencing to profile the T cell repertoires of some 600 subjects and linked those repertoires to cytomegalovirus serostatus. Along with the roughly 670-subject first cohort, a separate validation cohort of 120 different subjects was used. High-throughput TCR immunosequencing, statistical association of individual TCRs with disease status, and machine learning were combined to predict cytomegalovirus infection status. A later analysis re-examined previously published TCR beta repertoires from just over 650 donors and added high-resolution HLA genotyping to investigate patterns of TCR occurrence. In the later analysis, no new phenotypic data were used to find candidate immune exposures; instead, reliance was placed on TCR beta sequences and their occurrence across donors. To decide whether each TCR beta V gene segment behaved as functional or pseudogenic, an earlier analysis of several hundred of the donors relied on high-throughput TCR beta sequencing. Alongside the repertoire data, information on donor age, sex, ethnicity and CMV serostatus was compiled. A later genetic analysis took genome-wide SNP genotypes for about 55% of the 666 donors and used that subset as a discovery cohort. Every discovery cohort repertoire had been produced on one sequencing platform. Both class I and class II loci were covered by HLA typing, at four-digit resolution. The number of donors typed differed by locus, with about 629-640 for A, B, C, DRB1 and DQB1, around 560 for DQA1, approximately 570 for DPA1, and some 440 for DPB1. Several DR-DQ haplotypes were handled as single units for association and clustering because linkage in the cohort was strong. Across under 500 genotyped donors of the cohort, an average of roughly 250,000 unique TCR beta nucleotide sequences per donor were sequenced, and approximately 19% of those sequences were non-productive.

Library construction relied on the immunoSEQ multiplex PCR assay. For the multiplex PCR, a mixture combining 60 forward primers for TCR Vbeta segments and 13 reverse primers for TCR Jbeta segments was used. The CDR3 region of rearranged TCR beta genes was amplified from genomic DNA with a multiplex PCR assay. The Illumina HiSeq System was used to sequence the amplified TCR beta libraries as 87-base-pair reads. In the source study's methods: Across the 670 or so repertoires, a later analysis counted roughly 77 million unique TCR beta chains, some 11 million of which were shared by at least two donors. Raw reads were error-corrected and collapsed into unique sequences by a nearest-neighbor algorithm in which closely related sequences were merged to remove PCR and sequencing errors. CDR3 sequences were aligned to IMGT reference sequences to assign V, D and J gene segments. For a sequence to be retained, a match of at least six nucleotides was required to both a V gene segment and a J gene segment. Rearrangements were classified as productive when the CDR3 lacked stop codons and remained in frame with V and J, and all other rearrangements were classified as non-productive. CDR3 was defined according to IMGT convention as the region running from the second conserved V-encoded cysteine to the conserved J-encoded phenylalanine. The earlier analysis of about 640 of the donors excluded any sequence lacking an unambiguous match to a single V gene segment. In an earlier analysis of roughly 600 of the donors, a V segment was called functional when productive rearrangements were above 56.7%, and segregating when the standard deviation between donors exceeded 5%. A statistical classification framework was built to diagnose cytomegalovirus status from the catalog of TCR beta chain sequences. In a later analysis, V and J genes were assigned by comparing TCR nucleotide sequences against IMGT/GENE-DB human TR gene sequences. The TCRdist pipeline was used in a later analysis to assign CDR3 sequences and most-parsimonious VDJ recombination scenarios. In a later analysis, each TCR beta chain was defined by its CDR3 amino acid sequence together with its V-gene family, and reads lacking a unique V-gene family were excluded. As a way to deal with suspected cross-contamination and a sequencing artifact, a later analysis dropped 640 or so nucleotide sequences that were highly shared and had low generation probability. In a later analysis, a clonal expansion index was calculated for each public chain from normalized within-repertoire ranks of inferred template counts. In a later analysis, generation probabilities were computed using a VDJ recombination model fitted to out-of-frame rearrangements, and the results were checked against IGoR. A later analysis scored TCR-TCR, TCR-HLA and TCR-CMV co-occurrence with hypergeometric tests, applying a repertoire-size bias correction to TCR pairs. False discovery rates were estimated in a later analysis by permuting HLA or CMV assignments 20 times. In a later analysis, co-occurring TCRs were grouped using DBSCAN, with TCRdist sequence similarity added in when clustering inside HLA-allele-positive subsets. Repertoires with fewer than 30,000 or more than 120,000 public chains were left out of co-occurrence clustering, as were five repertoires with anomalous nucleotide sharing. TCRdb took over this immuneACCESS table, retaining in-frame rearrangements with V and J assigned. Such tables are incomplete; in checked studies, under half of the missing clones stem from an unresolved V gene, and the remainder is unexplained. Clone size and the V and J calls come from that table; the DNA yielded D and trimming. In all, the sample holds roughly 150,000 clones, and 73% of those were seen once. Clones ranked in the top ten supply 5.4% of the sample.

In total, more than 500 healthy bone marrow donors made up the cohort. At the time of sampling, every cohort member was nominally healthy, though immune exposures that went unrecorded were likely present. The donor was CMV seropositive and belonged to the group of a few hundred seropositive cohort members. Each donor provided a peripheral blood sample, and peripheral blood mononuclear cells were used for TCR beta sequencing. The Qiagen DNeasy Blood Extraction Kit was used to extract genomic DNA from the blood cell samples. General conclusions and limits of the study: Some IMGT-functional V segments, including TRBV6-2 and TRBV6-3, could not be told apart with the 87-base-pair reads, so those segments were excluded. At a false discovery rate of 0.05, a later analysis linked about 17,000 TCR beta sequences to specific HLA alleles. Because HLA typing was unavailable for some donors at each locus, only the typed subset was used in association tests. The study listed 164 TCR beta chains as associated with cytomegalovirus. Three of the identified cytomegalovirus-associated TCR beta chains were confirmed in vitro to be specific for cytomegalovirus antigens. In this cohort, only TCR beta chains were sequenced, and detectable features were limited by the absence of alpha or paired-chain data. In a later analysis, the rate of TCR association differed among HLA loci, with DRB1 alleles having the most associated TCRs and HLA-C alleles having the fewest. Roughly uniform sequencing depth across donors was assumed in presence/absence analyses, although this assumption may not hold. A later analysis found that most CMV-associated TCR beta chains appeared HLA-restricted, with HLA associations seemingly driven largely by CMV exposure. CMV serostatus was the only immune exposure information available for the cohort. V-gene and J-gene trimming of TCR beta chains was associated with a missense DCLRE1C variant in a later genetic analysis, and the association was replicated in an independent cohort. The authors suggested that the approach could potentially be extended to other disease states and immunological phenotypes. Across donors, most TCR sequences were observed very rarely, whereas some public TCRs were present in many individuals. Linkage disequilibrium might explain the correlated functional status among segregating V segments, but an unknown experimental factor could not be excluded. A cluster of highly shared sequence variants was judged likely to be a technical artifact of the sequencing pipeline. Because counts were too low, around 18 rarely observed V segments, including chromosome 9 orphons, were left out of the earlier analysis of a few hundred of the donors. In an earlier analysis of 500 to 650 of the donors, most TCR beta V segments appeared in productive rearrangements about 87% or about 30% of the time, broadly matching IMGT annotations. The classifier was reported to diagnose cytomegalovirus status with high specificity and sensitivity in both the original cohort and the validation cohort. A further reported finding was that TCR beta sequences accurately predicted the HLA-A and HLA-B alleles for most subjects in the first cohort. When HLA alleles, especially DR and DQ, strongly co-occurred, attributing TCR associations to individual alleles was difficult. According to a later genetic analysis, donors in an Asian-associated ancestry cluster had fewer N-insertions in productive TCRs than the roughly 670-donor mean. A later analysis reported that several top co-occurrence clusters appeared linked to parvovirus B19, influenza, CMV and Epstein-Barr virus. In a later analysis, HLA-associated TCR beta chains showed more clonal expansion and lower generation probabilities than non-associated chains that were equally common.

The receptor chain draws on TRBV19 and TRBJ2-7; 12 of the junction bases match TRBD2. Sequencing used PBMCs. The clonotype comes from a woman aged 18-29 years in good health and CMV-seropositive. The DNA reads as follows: TGTGCCAGTAGTCGGACTAGCGGGGACTACGAGCAGTACTTC. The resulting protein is CASSRTSGDYEQYF.